Listed below are T cell receptor beta chains from one sample, sequenced in a study of T cell repertoires in cytomegalovirus infection. One entry per CDR3 protein results from TCRdb running MiXCR on the reads. In the table there are 45,000 to 75,000 distinct CDR3 sequences, about 30% of which are singletons. Which antigens these TCRs recognize remains unknown. Source material: PBMCs, sequenced either directly or after in vitro stimulation (not recorded which). The receptors here all came from a human donor in good health (CMV status not recorded). Some clones in this sample may be carry-over from other donors' samples. Both conserved end residues are part of each CDR3. The D gene is left open where the match is weak. Some rows mark clone size as missing; the rest say once, few, many or name a class of expanded clone.

D gene	clone size	V gene	J gene	CDR3 DNA	CDR3 protein
.	.	TRBV5-6	TRBJ1-2	TGTGCCAGCAGCGAAGAACCTAAGTATGGCTACACCTTC	CASSEEPKYGYTF
TRBD2	once	TRBV7-6	TRBJ2-2	TGTGCCAGCAGCCTAGCGGGAGGGTCTACTACCGGGGAGCTGTTTTTT	CASSLAGGSTTGELFF
.	few	TRBV2	TRBJ1-4	TGTGCCAGCAGTGAAAGGGAAAAACTGTTTTTT	CASSEREKLFF
.	few	TRBV12-3/TRBV12-4	TRBJ2-5	TGTGCCAGCAGTTTAGTAGACCGGGAGACCCAGTACTTC	CASSLVDRETQYF
.	many	TRBV7-8	TRBJ2-1	TGTGCCAGCAGCAAACCTAGCGCCATAGACCTGTACAATGAGCAGTTCTTC	CASSKPSAIDLYNEQFF
.	few	TRBV6-5	TRBJ2-7	TGTGCCAGCAGTACCAGACAGGTCTCCTACGAGCAGTACTTC	CASSTRQVSYEQYF
.	once	TRBV11-2	TRBJ2-4	TGTGCCAGCAGTGGGGACGCCAAAAACATTCAGTACTTC	CASSGDAKNIQYF
TRBD1	.	TRBV2	TRBJ1-1	TGTGCCAGCGCCCGACAGGGGATGAACACTGAAGCTTTCTTT	CASARQGMNTEAFF
.	.	TRBV20-1	TRBJ1-6	TGCAGTGTCCGCAGGGGTTTCGGCCCATATAATTCACCCCTCCACTTT	CSVRRGFGPYNSPLHF
TRBD1	.	TRBV27	TRBJ1-4	TGTGCCAGCAGCCGACAGGGTGCTAATGAAAAACTGTTTTTT	CASSRQGANEKLFF
.	many	TRBV20-1	TRBJ2-1	TGCAGTGCGGTTCCCCACTCCTACAATGAGCAGTTCTTC	CSAVPHSYNEQFF
.	.	TRBV10-3	TRBJ2-6	TGTGCCATCAGGCAGGGTTCTGGGGCCAACGTCCTGACTTTC	CAIRQGSGANVLTF
TRBD2	.	TRBV4-3	TRBJ2-7	TGCGCCAGCAGCCAAGATCCTAGCGGCGCCTACGAGCAGTACTTC	CASSQDPSGAYEQYF
.	.	TRBV20-1	TRBJ2-5	TGCAGTGCTAGAGATCTGCGGTCCACCGGGACCCAGTACTTC	CSARDLRSTGTQYF
TRBD1	few	TRBV15	TRBJ2-7	TGTGCCACCAGCAGAGGAATGGACAGGGATCTTTATGAGCAGTACTTC	CATSRGMDRDLYEQYF
TRBD2	few	TRBV12-3/TRBV12-4	TRBJ2-1	TGTGCCAGCAGCCGTCTGGTGGGAGCGGGGGGGGGATACAATGAGCAGTTCTTC	CASSRLVGAGGGYNEQFF
TRBD2	.	TRBV10-2	TRBJ2-1	TGCGCCAGCAGTGAACTCCGGACTAGCGGGAGGGGCAATGAGCAGTTCTTC	CASSELRTSGRGNEQFF
.	few	TRBV6-1	TRBJ2-3	TGTGCCAGCACTAACGGCAGGGTTGATACGCAGTATTTT	CASTNGRVDTQYF
.	.	TRBV12-3/TRBV12-4	TRBJ1-6	TGTGCCAGCAGTCACAGTCGGTCACCCCTCCACTTT	CASSHSRSPLHF
.	few	TRBV28	TRBJ1-3	TGTGCCAGCATTCCTCCCTACTCTGGAAACACCATATATTTT	CASIPPYSGNTIYF
.	.	TRBV5-4	TRBJ2-5	TGTGCCAGCAGCCCCCGGGGAAACCAAGAGACCCAGTACTTC	CASSPRGNQETQYF
TRBD2	.	TRBV2	TRBJ2-5	TGTGCCAGCAGAATACTAGCGGGGCAAGAGACCCAGTACTTC	CASRILAGQETQYF
TRBD1	many	TRBV11-2	TRBJ1-1	TGTGCCAGCAGCGGGGACAGGGACCCTACAGAAGACACTGAAGCTTTCTTT	CASSGDRDPTEDTEAFF
TRBD2	.	TRBV7-2	TRBJ2-5	TGTGCCAGCAGCCCCGGGACTAGCTTTCCCGAGTCCCAGGACTTC	CASSPGTSFPESQDF
.	.	TRBV20-1	TRBJ2-1	TGCAGTGCTTTCCAGGAAGCCGCCTCCTACAATGAGCAGTTCTTC	CSAFQEAASYNEQFF
.	.	TRBV6-2/TRBV6-3	TRBJ2-3	TGTGCCAGCAGTTACGACAGGCGGGCTGACACAGATACGCAGTATTTT	CASSYDRRADTDTQYF
TRBD1	once	TRBV7-8	TRBJ2-3	TGTGCCAGCAGCTCACAGGGGAATATGCAGTATTTT	CASSSQGNMQYF
TRBD1	.	TRBV12-3/TRBV12-4	TRBJ2-6	TGTGCCAGCAGTTTCCCGACCGGGACAGGGGTGAGTCGTACTGGGGCCAACGTCCTGACTTTC	CASSFPTGTGVSRTGANVLTF
.	.	TRBV11-2	TRBJ2-3	TGTGCCAGCAGCTTCCCAGGGGGGGCAGATACGCAGTATTTT	CASSFPGGADTQYF
.	.	TRBV12-3/TRBV12-4	TRBJ1-2	TGTGCCAGCAGCCCGGGGGGGGAAGGCTACACCTTC	CASSPGGEGYTF
.	many	TRBV7-2	TRBJ2-5	TGTGCCAGCAGCCTAGGACTACTCCAAGAGACCCAGTACTTC	CASSLGLLQETQYF
TRBD2	.	TRBV20-1	TRBJ2-5	TGCAGTGCAAAAGTTGTAGCGGGGGGTATGGAGACCCAGTACTTC	CSAKVVAGGMETQYF
.	many	TRBV7-8	TRBJ2-4	TGTGCCAGCAGCTTGGGACTCCCCGAAAACATTCAGTACTTC	CASSLGLPENIQYF
.	.	TRBV24-1	TRBJ1-2	TGTGCCACCAGTGCCCAGGGATACGGCTACACCTTC	CATSAQGYGYTF
.	.	TRBV20-1	TRBJ2-6	TGCAGTGCTAGAGAGCCTTTGGGACATCGCCTCTCTGGGGCCAACGTCCTGACTTTC	CSAREPLGHRLSGANVLTF
.	few	TRBV27	TRBJ2-2	TGTGCCAGCAGTGGCCGCGGGTCGCTCACCGGGGAGCTGTTTTTT	CASSGRGSLTGELFF
.	.	TRBV27	TRBJ2-1	TGTGCCAGCAGTTTAACGAGCTCCTACAATGAGCAGTTCTTC	CASSLTSSYNEQFF
.	.	TRBV11-2	TRBJ1-6	TGTGCCAGCAGCCCCCGGACGCCTAGCAGCTCCTATAATTCACCCCTCCACTTT	CASSPRTPSSSYNSPLHF
TRBD1	few	TRBV5-4	TRBJ1-4	TGTGCCAGCAGCCAGGGACAGGGACATAATGAAAAACTGTTTTTT	CASSQGQGHNEKLFF
.	.	TRBV15	TRBJ2-7	TGTGCCACCAGCAGAGACTCAAACCGGGACTCGCTCTACGAGCAGTACTTC	CATSRDSNRDSLYEQYF
.	once	TRBV7-2	TRBJ2-7	TGTGCCAGCAGGGACCCCAGGAGCTCCTACGAGCAGTACTTC	CASRDPRSSYEQYF
.	.	TRBV19	TRBJ1-1	TGTGCCAGTAGTTTTGCCGGAGCGAACACTGAAGCTTTCTTT	CASSFAGANTEAFF
TRBD1	.	TRBV5-6	TRBJ1-2	TGTGCCAGCAGCGGGGACAGGGGGTTCTATGGCTACACCTTC	CASSGDRGFYGYTF
TRBD2	few	TRBV5-1	TRBJ2-1	TGCGCCAGCAAGGCTAGCGGATACAATGAGCAGTTCTTC	CASKASGYNEQFF
.	few	TRBV12-3/TRBV12-4	TRBJ1-1	TGTGCCAGCAGTTATGGCGGGCCCGAGGAAGCTTTCTTT	CASSYGGPEEAFF
TRBD2	few	TRBV10-3	TRBJ2-3	TGTGCCATCAGTGAGTCGGGACTTGGCGGGAGAAGTACAGATACGCAGTATTTT	CAISESGLGGRSTDTQYF
.	.	TRBV7-3	TRBJ2-2	TGTGCCAGCAGCTTACTAGCCACCGGGGAGCTGTTTTTT	CASSLLATGELFF
.	.	TRBV4-1	TRBJ1-6	TGCGCCAGCAGCCAACTTAGCTCCTATAATTCACCCCTCCACTTT	CASSQLSSYNSPLHF
.	.	TRBV7-9	TRBJ2-1	TGTGCCAGCAGCTCCAACAGGGATACCTCCTACAATGAGCAGTTCTTC	CASSSNRDTSYNEQFF
.	few	TRBV12-3/TRBV12-4	TRBJ2-3	TGTGCCAGCAGTCCCTTGGGCATCGATCAGACCACAGATACGCAGTATTTT	CASSPLGIDQTTDTQYF
.	.	TRBV20-1	TRBJ1-6	TGCAGTGCGATACAGGGCTGGGATTCACCCCTCCACTTT	CSAIQGWDSPLHF
TRBD2	few	TRBV7-8	TRBJ2-1	TGTGCCAGCAGCTTGCGACTAGCGGGAGTCGTTGAGCAGTTCTTC	CASSLRLAGVVEQFF
.	many	TRBV7-2	TRBJ2-5	TGTGCCAGCAGCCCGAGTTCGGGGGGCGCTCAAGAGACCCAGTACTTC	CASSPSSGGAQETQYF
.	.	TRBV10-3	TRBJ1-2	TGTGCCATCAGGAGCGACAGTGTCTATAACTATGGCTACACCTTC	CAIRSDSVYNYGYTF
.	few	TRBV7-2	TRBJ2-7	TGTGCCAGCAGCTTAAGGAGAGGGGCCTACGAGCAGTACTTC	CASSLRRGAYEQYF
TRBD2	few	TRBV7-9	TRBJ2-3	TGTGCCAGCAGCATCGGCCTAGCGGGCACAGATACGCAGTATTTT	CASSIGLAGTDTQYF
.	.	TRBV5-6	TRBJ2-5	TGTGCCAGCAGCGTGGGGGTTCGGGAGACCCAGTACTTC	CASSVGVRETQYF
TRBD2	many	TRBV7-9	TRBJ2-7	TGTGCCAGCAGCTCCTACCCGACTAGCTTGTACGAGCAGTACTTC	CASSSYPTSLYEQYF
.	.	TRBV20-1	TRBJ2-2	TGCAGTGCTCCGGGGCAGACGCTGACCGGGGAGCTGTTTTTT	CSAPGQTLTGELFF
.	.	TRBV10-3	TRBJ2-5	TGTGCCATCAGTACAGGGCCCCTAGCGATCCAAGAGACCCAGTACTTC	CAISTGPLAIQETQYF